This T cell receptor (beta chain) was documented in a study of OX40 agonist ivuxolimab in advanced cancers. In the study overall: Ivuxolimab, which targeted the costimulatory receptor OX40 (CD134), was an agonistic, fully human IgG2 monoclonal antibody. Of the approximately 50 dose-escalation patients, hepatocellular carcinoma was present in about 20, melanoma in roughly 15, renal cell carcinoma in 9 and head and neck cancer in 9. The paper covers the monotherapy dose-escalation part of the phase I ivuxolimab trial, which included N of about 56 patients. Peripheral TCRbeta sequencing aimed to test whether ivuxolimab altered TCR sequence diversity and caused clonal T-cell expansion. Three dose-escalation patients achieved partial responses, one with hepatocellular carcinoma and two with cutaneous melanoma. Patients were allowed to have had prior anti-PD-1, anti-PD-L1 or anti-CTLA-4 therapy, and more than 35% of the dose-escalation patients had been treated with checkpoint inhibitors. Intravenous ivuxolimab was administered to patients every 2 weeks at six dose levels: 0.01, 0.1, 0.3, 1.5, 3 and 10 mg/kg. In the dose-escalation cohort, 70% to 90% of patients were male, and the mean age was roughly 56 years with a range of roughly 20 to 79. General study outcomes and caveats: Which antigens the clonally expanded peripheral T cells were specific for was not determined. At doses of 0.1 to 3.0 mg/kg, clonal expansion of both CD4+ and CD8+ blood T cells was observed from baseline to week 6. Low levels of normalized T-cell clonal expansion were also seen in some patients who did not respond. After ivuxolimab, CD8+ T cells had more expanded clones than CD4+ T cells on average. In the 0.1-3.0 mg/kg groups, partial responders had among the lowest normalized peripheral clonal expansion, particularly in CD8+ T cells.

Patients with autoimmune disease history or receiving systemic immunosuppression were excluded from the trial. Peripheral blood for TCR sequencing was collected from all dose cohorts at baseline, on cycle 4 day 1, and on cycle 7 day 1. The samples were taken from a phase I, first-in-human, multicenter, open-label dose-escalation trial of ivuxolimab. Adults with locally advanced or metastatic head and neck squamous cell, hepatocellular, melanoma or renal cell carcinoma were enrolled in the trial. Before TCR sequencing, CD4+ T cells and CD8+ T cells were sorted from peripheral blood as separate populations. To sequence the TCRbeta CDR3 region, genomic DNA was isolated from the sorted cells. TCRbeta CDR3 regions were sequenced using the immunoSEQ Assay. The source is immuneACCESS, and TCRdb retained only in-frame sequences with V and J called. Part of the clones is not carried over; for the studies checked, unresolved V genes explain less than half of this, and the remainder is unexplained. The sample table holds 50,000 or so clones, of which around 77% were seen once. The ten largest clonotypes hold roughly 2% of the sample.

Counted from cysteine to phenylalanine, this CDR3 has 15 amino acids. Only the CDR3 DNA stays, 45 bases, in frame from base 1. From the germline V gene (reference sequence), CDR1 is WNHNN and CDR2 is SYGVQD. This clone was observed a single time. The antigen this receptor binds is unknown. One end of the junction varies from germline; a read error may be responsible. This material consisted of CD4+ or CD8+ T cells sorted from blood, taken in a trial of the OX40 agonist ivuxolimab. The V and J genes are TRBV10-1 and TRBJ2-2; TRBD2 matches 7 bases in the middle. This receptor was identified in an adult with an advanced solid tumor such as melanoma, head and neck, liver or kidney cancer. The DNA is TGCGCCAGCGCCCGGGACGGGGGGAACGCCGGGGAGCTGTTTTTT. Its protein product is CASARDGGNAGELFF.